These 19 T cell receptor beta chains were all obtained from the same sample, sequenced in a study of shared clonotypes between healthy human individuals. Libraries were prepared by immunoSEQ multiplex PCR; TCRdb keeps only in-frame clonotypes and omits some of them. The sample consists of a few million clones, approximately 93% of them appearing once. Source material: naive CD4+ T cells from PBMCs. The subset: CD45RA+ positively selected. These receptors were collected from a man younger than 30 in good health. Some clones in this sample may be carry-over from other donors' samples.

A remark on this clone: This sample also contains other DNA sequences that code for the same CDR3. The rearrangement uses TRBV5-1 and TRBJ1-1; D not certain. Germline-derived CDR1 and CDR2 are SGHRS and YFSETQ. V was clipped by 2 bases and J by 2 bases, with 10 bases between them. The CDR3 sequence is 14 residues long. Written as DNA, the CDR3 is TGCGCCAGCAGCTTACTAGGGCGAAACACTGAAGCTTTCTTT. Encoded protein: CASSLLGRNTEAFF.

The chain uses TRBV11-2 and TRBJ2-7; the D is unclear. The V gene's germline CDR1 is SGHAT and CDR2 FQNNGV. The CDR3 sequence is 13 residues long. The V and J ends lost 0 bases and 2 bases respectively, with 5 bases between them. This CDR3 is CASSLDPPYEQYF. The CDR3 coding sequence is TGTGCCAGCAGCTTAGACCCCCCCTACGAGCAGTACTTC.

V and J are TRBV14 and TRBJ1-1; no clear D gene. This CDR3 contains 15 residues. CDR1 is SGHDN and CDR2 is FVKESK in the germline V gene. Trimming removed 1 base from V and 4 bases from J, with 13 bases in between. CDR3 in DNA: TGTGCCAGCAGCCAAGTGGTGGGTCTTGCCACTGAAGCTTTCTTT. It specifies CASSQVVGLATEAFF.

The CDR3 DNA sequence: TGTGCCAGCAGCTTGGCGGGGGGACTAGCCTACGAGCAGTACTTC. It is translated as CASSLAGGLAYEQYF. The chain has TRBV5-5 and TRBJ2-7; 8 positions match TRBD2. CDR1 and CDR2 from the germline V gene are SGHKS and YYEKEE (reference sequence). This CDR3 spans 15 amino acids. After removal of 0 bases from V and 2 bases from J, the junction contained 4 bases not matched to a gene. Full variable domain (rest looked up from reference TRBV5-5 and TRBJ2-7): DAGVTQSPTHLIKTRGQQVTLRCSPISGHKSVSWYQQVLGQGPQFIFQYYEKEERGRGNFPDRFSARQFPNYSSELNVNALLLGDSALYLCASSLAGGLAYEQYFGPGTRLTVT.

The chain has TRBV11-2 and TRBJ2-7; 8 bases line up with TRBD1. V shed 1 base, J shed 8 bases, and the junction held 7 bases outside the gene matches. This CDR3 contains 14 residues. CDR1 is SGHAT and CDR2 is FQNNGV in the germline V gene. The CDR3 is CASSLGQGAVKQYF. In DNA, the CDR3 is TGTGCCAGCAGCTTAGGGCAGGGGGCGGTTAAGCAGTACTTC.

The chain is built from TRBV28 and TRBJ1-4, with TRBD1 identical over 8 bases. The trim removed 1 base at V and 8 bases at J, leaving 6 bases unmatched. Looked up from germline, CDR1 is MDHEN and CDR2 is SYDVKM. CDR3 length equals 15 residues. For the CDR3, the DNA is TGTGCCAGCAGTTTATTCGGACAGGGTGAAGAAAAACTGTTTTTT. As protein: CASSLFGQGEEKLFF.

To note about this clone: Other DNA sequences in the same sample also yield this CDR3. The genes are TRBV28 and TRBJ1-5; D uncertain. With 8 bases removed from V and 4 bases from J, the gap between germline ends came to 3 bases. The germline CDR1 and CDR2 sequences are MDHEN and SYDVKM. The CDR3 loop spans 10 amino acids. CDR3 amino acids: CASSNQPQHF. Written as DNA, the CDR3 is TGTGCCAGCTCAAATCAGCCCCAGCATTTT.

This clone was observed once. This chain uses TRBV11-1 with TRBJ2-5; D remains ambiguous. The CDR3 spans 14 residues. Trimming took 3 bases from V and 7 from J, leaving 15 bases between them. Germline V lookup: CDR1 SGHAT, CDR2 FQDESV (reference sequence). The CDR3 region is CASSFGQKKGTQYF. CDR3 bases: TGTGCCAGCAGCTTTGGCCAAAAAAAAGGGACCCAGTACTTC.

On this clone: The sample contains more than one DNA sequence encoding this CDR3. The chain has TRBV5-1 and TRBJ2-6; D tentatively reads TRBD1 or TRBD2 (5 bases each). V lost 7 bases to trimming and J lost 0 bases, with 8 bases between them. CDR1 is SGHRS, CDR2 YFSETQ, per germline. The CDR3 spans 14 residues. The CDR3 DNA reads TGCGCCAGCGGGACGGGCTCTGGGGCCAACGTCCTGACTTTC. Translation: CASGTGSGANVLTF.

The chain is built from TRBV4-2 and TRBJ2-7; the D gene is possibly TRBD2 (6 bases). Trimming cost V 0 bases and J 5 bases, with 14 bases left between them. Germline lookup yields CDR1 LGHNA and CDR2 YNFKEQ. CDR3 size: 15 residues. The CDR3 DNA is TGTGCCAGCAGCCAAGACGGCGGGAATCGCGACGAGCAGTACTTC. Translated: CASSQDGGNRDEQYF.

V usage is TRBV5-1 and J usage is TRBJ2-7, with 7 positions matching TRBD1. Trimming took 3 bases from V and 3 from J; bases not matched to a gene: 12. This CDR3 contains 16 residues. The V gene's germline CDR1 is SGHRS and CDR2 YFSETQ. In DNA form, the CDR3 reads TGCGCCAGCAGCTGGGGGTCTGGGGACAGAGGCTACGAGCAGTACTTC. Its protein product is CASSWGSGDRGYEQYF.

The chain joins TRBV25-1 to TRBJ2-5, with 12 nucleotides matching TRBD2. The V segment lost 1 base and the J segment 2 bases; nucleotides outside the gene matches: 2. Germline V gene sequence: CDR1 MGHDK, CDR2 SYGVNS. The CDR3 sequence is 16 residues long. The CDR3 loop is CASSEFTSGRQETQYF. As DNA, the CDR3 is TGTGCCAGCAGTGAATTTACTAGCGGGAGGCAAGAGACCCAGTACTTC.

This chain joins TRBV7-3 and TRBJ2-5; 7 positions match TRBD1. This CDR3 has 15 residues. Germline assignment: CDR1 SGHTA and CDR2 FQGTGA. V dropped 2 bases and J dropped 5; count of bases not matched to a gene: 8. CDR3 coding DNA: TGTGCCAGCAGCTTACGGAGTGGCAGGGGGGAGACCCAGTACTTC. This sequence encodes CASSLRSGRGETQYF.

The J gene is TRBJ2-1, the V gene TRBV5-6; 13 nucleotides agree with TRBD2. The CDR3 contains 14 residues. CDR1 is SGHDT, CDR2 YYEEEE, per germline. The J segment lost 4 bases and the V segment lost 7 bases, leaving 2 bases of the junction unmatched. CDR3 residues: CASRGLAGYNEQFF. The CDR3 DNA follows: TGTGCCAGCCGGGGACTAGCGGGGTACAATGAGCAGTTCTTC. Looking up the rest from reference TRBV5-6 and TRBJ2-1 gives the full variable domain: DAGVTQSPTHLIKTRGQQVTLRCSPKSGHDTVSWYQQALGQGPQFIFQYYEEEERQRGNFPDRFSGHQFPNYSSELNVNALLLGDSALYLCASRGLAGYNEQFFGPGTRLTVL.

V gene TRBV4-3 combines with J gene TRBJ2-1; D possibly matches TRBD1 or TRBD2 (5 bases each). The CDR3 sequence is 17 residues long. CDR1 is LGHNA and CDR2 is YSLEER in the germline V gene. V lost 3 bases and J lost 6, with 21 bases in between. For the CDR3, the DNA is TGCGCCAGCAGCCAGGGAGCCGGGACCCCAGCAGGCAATGAGCAGTTCTTC. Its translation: CASSQGAGTPAGNEQFF.

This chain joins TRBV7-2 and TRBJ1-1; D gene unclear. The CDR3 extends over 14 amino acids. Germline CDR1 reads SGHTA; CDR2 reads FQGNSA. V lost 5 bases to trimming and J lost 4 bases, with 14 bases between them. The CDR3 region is CASSPHRGSTEAFF. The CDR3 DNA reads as TGTGCCAGCAGCCCACACCGTGGGTCCACTGAAGCTTTCTTT.

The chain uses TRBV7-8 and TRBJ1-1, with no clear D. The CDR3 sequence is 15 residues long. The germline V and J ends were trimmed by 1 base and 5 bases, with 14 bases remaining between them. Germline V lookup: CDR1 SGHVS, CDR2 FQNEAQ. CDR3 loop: CASSLVLRGATEAFF. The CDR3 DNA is TGTGCCAGCAGCTTAGTTTTGCGGGGTGCAACTGAAGCTTTCTTT.

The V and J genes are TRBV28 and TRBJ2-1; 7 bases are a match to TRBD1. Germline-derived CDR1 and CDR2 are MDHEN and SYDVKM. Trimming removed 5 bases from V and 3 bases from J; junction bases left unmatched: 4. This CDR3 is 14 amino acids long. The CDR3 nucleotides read TGTGCCAGCAGTCCGACAGGGCTCTACAATGAGCAGTTCTTC. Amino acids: CASSPTGLYNEQFF.

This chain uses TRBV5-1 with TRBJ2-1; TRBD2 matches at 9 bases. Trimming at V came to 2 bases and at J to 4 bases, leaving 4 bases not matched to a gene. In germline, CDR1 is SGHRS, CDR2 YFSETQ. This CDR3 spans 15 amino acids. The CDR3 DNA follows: TGCGCCAGCAGCTTTTTAGCGGGAGAGTACAATGAGCAGTTCTTC. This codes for CASSFLAGEYNEQFF.